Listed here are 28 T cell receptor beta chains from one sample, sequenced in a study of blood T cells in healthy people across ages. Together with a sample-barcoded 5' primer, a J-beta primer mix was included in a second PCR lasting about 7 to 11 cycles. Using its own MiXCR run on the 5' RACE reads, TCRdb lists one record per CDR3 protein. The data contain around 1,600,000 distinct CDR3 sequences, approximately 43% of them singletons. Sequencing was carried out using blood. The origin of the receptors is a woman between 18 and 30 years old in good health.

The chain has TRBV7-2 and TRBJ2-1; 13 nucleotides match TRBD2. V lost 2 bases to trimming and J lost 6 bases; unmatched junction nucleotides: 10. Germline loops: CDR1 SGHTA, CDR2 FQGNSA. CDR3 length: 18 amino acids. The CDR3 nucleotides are TGTGCCAGCAGCTTAATCCCGGGACTAGCGGGATTTGGCAATGAGCAGTTCTTC. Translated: CASSLIPGLAGFGNEQFF.

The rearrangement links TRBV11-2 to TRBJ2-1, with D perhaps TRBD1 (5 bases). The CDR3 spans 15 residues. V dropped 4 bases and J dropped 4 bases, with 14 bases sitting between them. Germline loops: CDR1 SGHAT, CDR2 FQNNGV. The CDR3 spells CASSWARGPYNEQFF. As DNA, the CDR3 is TGTGCCAGCAGCTGGGCAAGGGGTCCGTACAATGAGCAGTTCTTC.

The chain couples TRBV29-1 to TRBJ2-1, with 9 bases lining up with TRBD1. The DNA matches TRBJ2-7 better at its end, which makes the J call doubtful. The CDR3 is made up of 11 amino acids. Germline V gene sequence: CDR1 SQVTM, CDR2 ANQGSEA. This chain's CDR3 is CSGGQGDEQYF. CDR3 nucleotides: TGCAGCGGGGGACAGGGTGATGAGCAGTACTTC.

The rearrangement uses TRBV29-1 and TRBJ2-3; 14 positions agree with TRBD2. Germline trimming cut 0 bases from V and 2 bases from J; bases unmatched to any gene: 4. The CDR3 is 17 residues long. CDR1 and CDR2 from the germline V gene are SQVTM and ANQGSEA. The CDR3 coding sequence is TGCAGCGTTGAAGACCGGACTAGCGGGAGGAACACAGATACGCAGTATTTT. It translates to CSVEDRTSGRNTDTQYF.

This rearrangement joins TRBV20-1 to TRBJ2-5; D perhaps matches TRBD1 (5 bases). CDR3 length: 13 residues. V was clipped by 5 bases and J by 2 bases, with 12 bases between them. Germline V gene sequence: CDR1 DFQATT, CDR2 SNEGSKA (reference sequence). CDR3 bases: TGCAGTGCTGCTGCTGGGGCGCAAGAGACCCAGTACTTC. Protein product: CSAAAGAQETQYF.

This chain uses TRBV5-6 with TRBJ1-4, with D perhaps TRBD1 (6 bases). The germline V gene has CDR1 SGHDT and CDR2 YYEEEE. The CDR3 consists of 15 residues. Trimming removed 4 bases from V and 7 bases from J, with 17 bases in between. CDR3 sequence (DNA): TGTGCCAGCAGCAGAACCGGGACACCGATTGAAAAACTGTTTTTT. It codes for CASSRTGTPIEKLFF.

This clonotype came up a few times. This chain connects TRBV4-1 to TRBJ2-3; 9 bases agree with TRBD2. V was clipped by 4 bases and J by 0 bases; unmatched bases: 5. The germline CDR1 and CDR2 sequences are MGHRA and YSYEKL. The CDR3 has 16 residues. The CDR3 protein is CASSLSGGGSTDTQYF. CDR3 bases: TGCGCCAGCAGCCTTAGCGGGGGCGGGAGCACAGATACGCAGTATTTT.

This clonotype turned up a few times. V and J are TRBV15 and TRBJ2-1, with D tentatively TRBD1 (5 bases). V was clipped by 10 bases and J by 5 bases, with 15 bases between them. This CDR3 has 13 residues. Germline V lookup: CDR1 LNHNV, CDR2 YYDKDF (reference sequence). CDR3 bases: TGTGCCAGTTGTAGGGGCGGAGACAATGAGCAGTTCTTC. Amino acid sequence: CASCRGGDNEQFF. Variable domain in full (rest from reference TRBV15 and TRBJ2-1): DAMVIQNPRYQVTQFGKPVTLSCSQTLNHNVMYWYQQKSSQAPKLLFHYYDKDFNNEADTPDNFQSRRPNTSFCFLDIRSPGLGDTAMYLCASCRGGDNEQFFGPGTRLTVL.

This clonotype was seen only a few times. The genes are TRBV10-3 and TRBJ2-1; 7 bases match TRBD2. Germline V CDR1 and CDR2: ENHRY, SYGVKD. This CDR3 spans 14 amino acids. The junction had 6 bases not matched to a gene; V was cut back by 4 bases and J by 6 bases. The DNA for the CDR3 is TGTGCCATCAGTGTTGGTAGCGGGCCCAATGAGCAGTTCTTC. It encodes CAISVGSGPNEQFF.

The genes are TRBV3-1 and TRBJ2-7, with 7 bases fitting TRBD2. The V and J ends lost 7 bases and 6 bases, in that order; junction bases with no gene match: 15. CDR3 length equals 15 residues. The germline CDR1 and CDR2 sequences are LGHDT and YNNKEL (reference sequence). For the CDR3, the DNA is TGTGCCAGCACCGGAAGGGCTAGCGGTTCTCCCGAGCAGTACTTC. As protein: CASTGRASGSPEQYF.

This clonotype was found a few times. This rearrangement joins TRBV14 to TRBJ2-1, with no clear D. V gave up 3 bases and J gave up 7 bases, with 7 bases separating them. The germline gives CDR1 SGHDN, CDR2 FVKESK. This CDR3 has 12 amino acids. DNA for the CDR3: TGTGCCAGCAGCCATTGGGAAAATGAGCAGTTCTTC. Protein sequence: CASSHWENEQFF.

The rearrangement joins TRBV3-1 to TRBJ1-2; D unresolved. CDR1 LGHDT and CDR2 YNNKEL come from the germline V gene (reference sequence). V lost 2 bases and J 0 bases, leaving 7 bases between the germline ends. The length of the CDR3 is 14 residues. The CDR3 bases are TGTGCCAGCAGCCAATGGCAGACTAACTATGGCTACACCTTC. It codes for CASSQWQTNYGYTF.

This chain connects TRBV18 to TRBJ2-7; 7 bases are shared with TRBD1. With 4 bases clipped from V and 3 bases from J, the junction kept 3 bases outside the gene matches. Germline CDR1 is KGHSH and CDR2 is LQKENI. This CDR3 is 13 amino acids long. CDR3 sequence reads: CASSQGAVYEQYF. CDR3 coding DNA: TGTGCCAGCTCACAGGGGGCCGTCTACGAGCAGTACTTC.

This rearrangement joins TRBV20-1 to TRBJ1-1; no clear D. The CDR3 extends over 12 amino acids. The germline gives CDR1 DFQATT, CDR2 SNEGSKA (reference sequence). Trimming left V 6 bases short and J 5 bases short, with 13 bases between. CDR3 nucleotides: TGCAGTGCCAGCCCGGGATGGACTGAAGCTTTCTTT. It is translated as CSASPGWTEAFF.

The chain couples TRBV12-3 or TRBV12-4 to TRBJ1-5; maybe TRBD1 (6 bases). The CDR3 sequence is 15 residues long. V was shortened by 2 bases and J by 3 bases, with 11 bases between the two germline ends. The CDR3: CASSLKAGANQPQHF. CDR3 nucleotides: TGTGCCAGCAGTTTAAAAGCAGGGGCCAATCAGCCCCAGCATTTT.

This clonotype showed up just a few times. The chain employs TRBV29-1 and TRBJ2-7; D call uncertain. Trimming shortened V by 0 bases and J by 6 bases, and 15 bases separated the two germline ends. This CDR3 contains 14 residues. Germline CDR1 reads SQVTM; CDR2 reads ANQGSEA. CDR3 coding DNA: TGCAGCGTTGAAGATTCTGGCCCTCCCCTCGAGCAGTACTTC. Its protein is CSVEDSGPPLEQYF.

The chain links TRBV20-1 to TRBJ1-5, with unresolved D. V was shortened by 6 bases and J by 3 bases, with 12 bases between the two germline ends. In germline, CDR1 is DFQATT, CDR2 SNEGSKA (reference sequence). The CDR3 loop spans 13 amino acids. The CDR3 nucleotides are TGCAGTGCCCCAGAGGGCCCCAATCAGCCCCAGCATTTT. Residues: CSAPEGPNQPQHF.

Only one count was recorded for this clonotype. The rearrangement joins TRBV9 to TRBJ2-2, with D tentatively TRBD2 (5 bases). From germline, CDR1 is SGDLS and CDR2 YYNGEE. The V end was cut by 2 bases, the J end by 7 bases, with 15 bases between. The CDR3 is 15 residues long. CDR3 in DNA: TGTGCCAGCAGCGTGGCAAGGTGGGCGGGCGGGGAGCTGTTTTTT. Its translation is CASSVARWAGGELFF.

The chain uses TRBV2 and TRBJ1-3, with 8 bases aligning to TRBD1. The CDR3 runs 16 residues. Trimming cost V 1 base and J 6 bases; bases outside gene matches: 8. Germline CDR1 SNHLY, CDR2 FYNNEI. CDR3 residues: CASSEERRQGTNTIYF. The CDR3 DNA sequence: TGTGCCAGCAGTGAAGAGAGGCGACAGGGGACAAACACCATATATTTT. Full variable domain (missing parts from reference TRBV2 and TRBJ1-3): EPEVTQTPSHQVTQMGQEVILRCVPISNHLYFYWYRQILGQKVEFLVSFYNNEISEKSEIFDDQFSVERPDGSNFTLKIRSTKLEDSAMYFCASSEERRQGTNTIYFGEGSWLTVV.

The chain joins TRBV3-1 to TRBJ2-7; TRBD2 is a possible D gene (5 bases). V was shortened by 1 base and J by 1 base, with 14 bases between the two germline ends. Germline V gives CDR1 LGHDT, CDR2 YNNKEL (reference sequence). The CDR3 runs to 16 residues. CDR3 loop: CASSQAQGSGSYEQYF. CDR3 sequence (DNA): TGTGCCAGCAGCCAAGCACAAGGGTCGGGATCCTACGAGCAGTACTTC.

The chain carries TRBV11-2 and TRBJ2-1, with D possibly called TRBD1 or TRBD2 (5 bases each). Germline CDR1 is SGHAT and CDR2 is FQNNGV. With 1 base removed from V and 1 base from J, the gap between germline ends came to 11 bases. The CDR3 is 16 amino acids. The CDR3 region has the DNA TGTGCCAGCAGCTTAGGTGGGGGTTTGTCCTACAATGAGCAGTTCTTC. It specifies CASSLGGGLSYNEQFF.

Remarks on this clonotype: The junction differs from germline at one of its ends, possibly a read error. In nucleotides, the CDR3 is TGTGCCGCCAGCAGAACTAGCACGGAGACGCAGTATTTT. This translates into CAASRTSTETQYF. The chain has TRBV15 and TRBJ2-3; weak D call: TRBD2 (6 bases). The CDR3 is made up of 13 amino acids. Germline CDR1 reads LNHNV; CDR2 reads YYDKDF (reference sequence).

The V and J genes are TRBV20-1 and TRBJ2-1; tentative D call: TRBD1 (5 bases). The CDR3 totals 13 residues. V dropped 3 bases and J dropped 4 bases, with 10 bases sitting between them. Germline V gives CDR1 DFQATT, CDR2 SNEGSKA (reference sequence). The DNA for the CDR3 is TGCAGTGCTAGGCAGGACAAGTACAATGAGCAGTTCTTC. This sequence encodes CSARQDKYNEQFF.

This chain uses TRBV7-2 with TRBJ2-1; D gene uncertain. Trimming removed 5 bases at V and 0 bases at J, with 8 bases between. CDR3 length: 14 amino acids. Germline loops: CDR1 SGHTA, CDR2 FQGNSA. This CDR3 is CASSLLYSYNEQFF. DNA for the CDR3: TGTGCCAGCAGCCTTCTGTACTCCTACAATGAGCAGTTCTTC.

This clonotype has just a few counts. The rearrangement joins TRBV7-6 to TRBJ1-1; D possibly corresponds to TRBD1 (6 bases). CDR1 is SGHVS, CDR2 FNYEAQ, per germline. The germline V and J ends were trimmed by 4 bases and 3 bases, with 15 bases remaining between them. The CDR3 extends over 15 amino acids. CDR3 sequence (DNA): TGTGCCAGCAGCTCGATGGGGGCGGGGGACACTGAAGCTTTCTTT. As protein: CASSSMGAGDTEAFF. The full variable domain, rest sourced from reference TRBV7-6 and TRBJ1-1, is GAGVSQSPRYKVTKRGQDVALRCDPISGHVSLYWYRQALGQGPEFLTYFNYEAQQDKSGLPNDRFSAERPEGSISTLTIQRTEQRDSAMYRCASSSMGAGDTEAFFGQGTRLTVV.

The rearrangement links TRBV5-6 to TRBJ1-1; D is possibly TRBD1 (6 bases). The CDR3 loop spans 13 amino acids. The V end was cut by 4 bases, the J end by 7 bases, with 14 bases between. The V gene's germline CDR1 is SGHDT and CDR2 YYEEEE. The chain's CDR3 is CASSTTGPREAFF. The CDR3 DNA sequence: TGTGCCAGCAGCACCACAGGGCCGCGTGAAGCTTTCTTT.

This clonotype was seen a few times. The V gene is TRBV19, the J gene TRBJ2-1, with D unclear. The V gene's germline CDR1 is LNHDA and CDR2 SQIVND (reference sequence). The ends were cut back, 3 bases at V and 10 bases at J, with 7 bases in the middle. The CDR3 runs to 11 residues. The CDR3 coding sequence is TGTGCCAGTAGTATGGGCCGGGAGCAGTTCTTC. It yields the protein CASSMGREQFF. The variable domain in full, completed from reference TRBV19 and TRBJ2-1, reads DGGITQSPKYLFRKEGQNVTLSCEQNLNHDAMYWYRQDPGQGLRLIYYSQIVNDFQKGDIAEGYSVSREKKESFPLTVTSAQKNPTAFYLCASSMGREQFFGPGTRLTVL.

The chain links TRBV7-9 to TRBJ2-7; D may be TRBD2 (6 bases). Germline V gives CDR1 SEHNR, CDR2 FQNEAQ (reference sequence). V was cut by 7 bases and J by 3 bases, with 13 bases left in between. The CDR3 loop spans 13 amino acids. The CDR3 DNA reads TGTGCCAGCAACCTGGGACTGCACTACGAGCAGTACTTC. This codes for CASNLGLHYEQYF.